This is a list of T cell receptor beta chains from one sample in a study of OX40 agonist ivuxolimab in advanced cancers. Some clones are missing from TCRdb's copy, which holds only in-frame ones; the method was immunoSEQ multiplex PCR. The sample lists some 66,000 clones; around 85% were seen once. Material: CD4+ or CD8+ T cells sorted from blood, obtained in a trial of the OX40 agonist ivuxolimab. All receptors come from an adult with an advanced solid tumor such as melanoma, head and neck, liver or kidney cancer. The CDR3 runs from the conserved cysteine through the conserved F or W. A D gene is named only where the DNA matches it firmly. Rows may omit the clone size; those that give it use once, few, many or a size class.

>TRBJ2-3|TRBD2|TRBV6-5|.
TGTGCCAGCAGGAACTCTCGGGGGGGCACAGATACGCAGTATTTT
CASRNSRGGTDTQYF
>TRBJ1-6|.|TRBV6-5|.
TGTGCCAGCAGTTCCCCCGCCGAGGCCACCCTCCACTTT
CASSSPAEATLHF
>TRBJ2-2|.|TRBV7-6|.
TGTGCCAGCAGCCCGACTCCAGGGACGGTAAACACCGGGGAGCTGTTTTTT
CASSPTPGTVNTGELFF
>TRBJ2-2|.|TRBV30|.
TGTGCCTGGAGTCCCGGGACTGCCGGCCCCGGGGAGCTGTTTTTT
CAWSPGTAGPGELFF
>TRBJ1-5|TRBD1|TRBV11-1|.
TGTGCCAGCAGCTTAAACGGACAGGGTAATCAGCCCCAGCATTTT
CASSLNGQGNQPQHF
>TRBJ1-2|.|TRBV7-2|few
TGTGCCAGCAGCTTAGCCCCGGGGAGTAACTATGGCTACACCTTC
CASSLAPGSNYGYTF
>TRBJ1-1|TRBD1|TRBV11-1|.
TGTGCCAGCAGCCTGACAGGGACCACTGAAGCTTTCTTT
CASSLTGTTEAFF
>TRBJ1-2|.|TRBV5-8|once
TGTGCCAGCAGCTTGGTCGCAGTTTCTACCTTC
CASSLVAVSTF
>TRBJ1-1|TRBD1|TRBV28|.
TGTGCCAGCAGAAAAAGGGGGCCGAACACTGAAGCTTTCTTT
CASRKRGPNTEAFF
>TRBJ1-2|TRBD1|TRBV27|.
TGTGCCAGCAGTCCGAGGACAGGGCTCGACTATGGCTACACCTTC
CASSPRTGLDYGYTF
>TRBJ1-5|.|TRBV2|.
TGTGCCAGCAGAGGGGGGATCAATAGCAATCAGCCCCAGCATTTT
CASRGGINSNQPQHF
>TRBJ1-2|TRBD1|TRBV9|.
TGTGCCAGCAGCGAGCAGGGGGCTATGCGTTATGGCTACACCTTC
CASSEQGAMRYGYTF
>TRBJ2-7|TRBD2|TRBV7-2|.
TGTGCCAGCAGCTTTAGCGGGGGGGCCAGTGAGCAGTACTTC
CASSFSGGASEQYF
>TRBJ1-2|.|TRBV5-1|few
TGCGCCAGCAGCTTGGTGGAGAGGGGCAGGGCGGCTGCGGGCTACACCTTC
CASSLVERGRAAAGYTF
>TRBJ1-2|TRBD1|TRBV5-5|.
TGTGCCAGCAGCTTCCAACAGGGGACCTATGGCTACACCTTC
CASSFQQGTYGYTF
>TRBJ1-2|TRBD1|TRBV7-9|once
TGTGCCAGCAGCCACCGGGACAGGGGCTATGGCTACACCTTC
CASSHRDRGYGYTF